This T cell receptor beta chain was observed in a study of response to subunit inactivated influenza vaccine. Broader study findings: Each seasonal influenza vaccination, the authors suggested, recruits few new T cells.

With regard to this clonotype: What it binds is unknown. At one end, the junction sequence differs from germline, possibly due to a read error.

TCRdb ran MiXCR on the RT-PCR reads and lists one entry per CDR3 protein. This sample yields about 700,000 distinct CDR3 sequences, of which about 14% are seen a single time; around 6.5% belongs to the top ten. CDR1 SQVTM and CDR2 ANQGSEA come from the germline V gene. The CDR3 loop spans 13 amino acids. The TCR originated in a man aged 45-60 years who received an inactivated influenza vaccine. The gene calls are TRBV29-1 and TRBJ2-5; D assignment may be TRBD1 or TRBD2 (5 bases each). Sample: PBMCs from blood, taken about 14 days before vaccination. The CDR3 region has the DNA TGCAGCGCAACATCGGGACCAAAAGAGACTCAGTACTTC. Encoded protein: CSATSGPKETQYF.